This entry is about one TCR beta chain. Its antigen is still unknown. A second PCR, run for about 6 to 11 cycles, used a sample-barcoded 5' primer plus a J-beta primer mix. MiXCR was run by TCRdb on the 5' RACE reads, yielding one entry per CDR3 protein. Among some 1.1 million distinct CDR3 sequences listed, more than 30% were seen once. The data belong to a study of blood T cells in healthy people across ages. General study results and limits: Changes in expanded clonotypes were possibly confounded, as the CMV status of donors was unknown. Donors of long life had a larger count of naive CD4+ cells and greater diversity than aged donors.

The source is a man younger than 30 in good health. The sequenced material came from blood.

Here the CDR3 DNA reads TGTGCCAGCAGCGTACAGACAGACTACGAGCAGTACTTC. Translated, it gives CASSVQTDYEQYF. This sequence joins TRBV9 and TRBJ2-7; D is perhaps TRBD1 (5 bases). Germline lookup yields CDR1 SGDLS and CDR2 YYNGEE. This CDR3 has 13 amino acids. V gave up 1 base and J gave up 3 bases, with 8 bases separating them.